The rows below give T cell receptor beta chains drawn from one sample of a study of cytomegalovirus exposure and HLA in healthy donors. Method: immunoSEQ multiplex PCR; TCRdb's copy keeps in-frame clones and lacks some. The sample comprises 120,000 or so clones, approximately 75% of which are singletons, and 3% to 4.5% rests with the top ten. Sequencing input: PBMCs. All receptors come from a young man in good health and CMV-seronegative. The CDR3 runs from the conserved cysteine through the conserved F or W. Fields, in order: J gene, D gene, clone size, V gene, CDR3 DNA, CDR3 protein. The D gene is left open where the match is weak. Clone size is stated in some rows and not others, as once, few, many or a class when expanded.

J: TRBJ2-1
D: -
size: -
V: TRBV11-3
DNA: TGTGCCAGCAGCTTAGGGTTCGGGGCCTACAATGAGCAGTTCTTC
CDR3: CASSLGFGAYNEQFF

J: TRBJ2-7
D: -
size: -
V: TRBV13
DNA: TGTGCCAGCAGCTTAGCCTTAGACTTGTCCTACGAGCAGTACTTC
CDR3: CASSLALDLSYEQYF

J: TRBJ1-2
D: TRBD1
size: -
V: TRBV9
DNA: TGTGCCAGCAGCGCAAGGGACAGGGGAGGTGGCTACACCTTC
CDR3: CASSARDRGGGYTF

J: TRBJ1-5
D: TRBD1
size: few
V: TRBV2
DNA: TGTGCCAGCAGCCCAAGGGGACAGGGGGAACGCCAGACGAATCAGCCCCAGCATTTT
CDR3: CASSPRGQGERQTNQPQHF

J: TRBJ2-7
D: TRBD1
size: -
V: TRBV19
DNA: TGTGCCAGACAGGAGCCGGACAGGACCTACGAGCAGTACTTC
CDR3: CARQEPDRTYEQYF

J: TRBJ1-6
D: -
size: once
V: TRBV9
DNA: TGTGCCAGCAGCGTAGGGGAGGGTACACCCCTCCACTTT
CDR3: CASSVGEGTPLHF

J: TRBJ1-1
D: -
size: -
V: TRBV7-9
DNA: TGTGCCAGCAGCCGAACCTTCGGACAGCAGAACACTGAAGCTTTCTTT
CDR3: CASSRTFGQQNTEAFF

J: TRBJ1-2
D: -
size: -
V: TRBV6-4
DNA: TGTGCCAGCAGCCTAATCCCGGACACCCCTAACTATGGCTACACCTTC
CDR3: CASSLIPDTPNYGYTF

J: TRBJ2-7
D: -
size: -
V: TRBV7-8
DNA: TGTGCCAGCAGCTTAGTCGGAAGGGGCTACGAGCAGTACTTC
CDR3: CASSLVGRGYEQYF

J: TRBJ2-7
D: TRBD2
size: -
V: TRBV7-7
DNA: TGTGCTAGCAGCCCGGGACTAGAAATGTACGAGCAGTACTTC
CDR3: CASSPGLEMYEQYF

J: TRBJ2-5
D: TRBD2
size: -
V: TRBV10-3
DNA: TGTGCCATCAGTGAGGACGGTCCCGGGAGGAAAGAGACCCAGTACTTC
CDR3: CAISEDGPGRKETQYF

J: TRBJ1-6
D: TRBD1
size: -
V: TRBV18
DNA: TGTGCCAGCTCACCCGGACAGGGAATTATGAATTCACCCCTCCACTTT
CDR3: CASSPGQGIMNSPLHF

J: TRBJ2-3
D: TRBD1
size: -
V: TRBV2
DNA: TGTGCCGGTGGGGGACAGGCCCCAGATACGCAGTATTTT
CDR3: CAGGGQAPDTQYF

J: TRBJ2-1
D: -
size: -
V: TRBV10-3
DNA: TGTGCCATCAGTGGAGGACTGCACAATGAGCAGTTCTTC
CDR3: CAISGGLHNEQFF

J: TRBJ1-6
D: -
size: -
V: TRBV28
DNA: TGTGCCAGCAACCACGGGCGGGGTGGGGGTCCAAATTCACCCCTCCACTTT
CDR3: CASNHGRGGGPNSPLHF

J: TRBJ1-5
D: -
size: -
V: TRBV28
DNA: TGTGCCAGCAGTTTCGGAGGGCATGGTCAGCCCCAGCATTTT
CDR3: CASSFGGHGQPQHF

J: TRBJ1-6
D: TRBD1
size: -
V: TRBV4-2
DNA: TGTGCCAGCAGCCAATCGGGACAGGGGGCGAATTCACCCCTCCACTTT
CDR3: CASSQSGQGANSPLHF

J: TRBJ1-2
D: -
size: -
V: TRBV25-1
DNA: TGTGCCAGCAGTCCCAGGAAAGGCCGGGGTGGCTATGGCTACACCTTC
CDR3: CASSPRKGRGGYGYTF

J: TRBJ1-2
D: TRBD1
size: -
V: TRBV4-3
DNA: TGCGCCAGCAGCCCTAACTTCTCCGGGACAGCAAGTTATGGCTACACCTTC
CDR3: CASSPNFSGTASYGYTF

J: TRBJ2-7
D: -
size: few
V: TRBV4-3
DNA: TGCGCCAGCAGCCAAGGGAGGGGGCTCTACGAGCAGTACTTC
CDR3: CASSQGRGLYEQYF

J: TRBJ2-3
D: TRBD1
size: few
V: TRBV30
DNA: TGTGCCTGGAGTGTAGGGGGCCCCACAGATACGCAGTATTTT
CDR3: CAWSVGGPTDTQYF

J: TRBJ1-3
D: TRBD1
size: -
V: TRBV28
DNA: TGTGCCAGCAGTTCACAGGGGGCTGGAAACACCATATATTTT
CDR3: CASSSQGAGNTIYF

J: TRBJ2-3
D: TRBD2
size: -
V: TRBV13
DNA: TGTGCCAGCAGCCCCCCACTAGCGGGGGTATCAGATACGCAGTATTTT
CDR3: CASSPPLAGVSDTQYF

J: TRBJ1-1
D: -
size: -
V: TRBV29-1
DNA: TGCAGCGTACTACAGGGTGAAGCTTTCTTT
CDR3: CSVLQGEAFF

J: TRBJ2-3
D: -
size: -
V: TRBV29-1
DNA: TGCAGCGGTTGGTGGGGCGATACGCAGTATTTT
CDR3: CSGWWGDTQYF

J: TRBJ2-3
D: -
size: -
V: TRBV2
DNA: TGTGCCAGCTCTGATGCGGACTCTGACACAGATACGCAGTATTTT
CDR3: CASSDADSDTDTQYF

J: TRBJ1-1
D: TRBD1
size: -
V: TRBV19
DNA: TGTGCCAGTAGTACACGGACAGGGCGCAACACTGAAGCTTTCTTT
CDR3: CASSTRTGRNTEAFF

J: TRBJ2-7
D: TRBD1
size: -
V: TRBV28
DNA: TGTGCCAGCAGTTCCTCCCCCGGGACAGGGAACCACGAGCAGTACTTC
CDR3: CASSSSPGTGNHEQYF

J: TRBJ1-6
D: TRBD1
size: few
V: TRBV2
DNA: TGTGCCGGGGCCCCGGGACAGGGGGAATTACCCCTCCACTTT
CDR3: CAGAPGQGELPLHF

J: TRBJ1-1
D: -
size: -
V: TRBV4-3
DNA: TGCGCCAGCAGCCAAGAGGTACCGGGTATTATGAACACTGAAGCTTTCTTT
CDR3: CASSQEVPGIMNTEAFF

J: TRBJ1-2
D: -
size: few
V: TRBV5-6
DNA: TGTGCCAGCAGCCCTGTAGGAGTCATGGTCGATACCTTTTATGGCTACACCTTC
CDR3: CASSPVGVMVDTFYGYTF

J: TRBJ1-2
D: TRBD1
size: few
V: TRBV5-1
DNA: TGCGCCAGCAGCATGGTAGGGGGCAGTGCCTCCTATGGCTACACCTTC
CDR3: CASSMVGGSASYGYTF

J: TRBJ1-2
D: TRBD1
size: -
V: TRBV5-4
DNA: TGTGCCAGCAGCCATCCCGGGACAGGGGGATATGGCTACACCTTC
CDR3: CASSHPGTGGYGYTF

J: TRBJ2-7
D: TRBD1
size: few
V: TRBV18
DNA: TGTGCCAGCTCACAATCGGGACAGGGTTTCTACGAGCAGTACTTC
CDR3: CASSQSGQGFYEQYF

J: TRBJ1-5
D: TRBD1
size: few
V: TRBV7-8
DNA: TGTGCCAGCAGCTGGGGACAGGGAGGAAATCAGCCCCAGCATTTT
CDR3: CASSWGQGGNQPQHF

J: TRBJ2-7
D: TRBD1
size: -
V: TRBV4-1
DNA: TGCGCCAGCAGCACCGACAGGGGTGACGAGCAGTACTTC
CDR3: CASSTDRGDEQYF

J: TRBJ1-5
D: TRBD1
size: -
V: TRBV6-5
DNA: TGTGCCAGCAGTAGGACAGGGACGAGCAATCAGCCCCAGCATTTT
CDR3: CASSRTGTSNQPQHF

J: TRBJ1-1
D: -
size: -
V: TRBV9
DNA: TGTGCCAGCAGCCCCGGGGGGAGGCCAAACACTGAAGCTTTCTTT
CDR3: CASSPGGRPNTEAFF

J: TRBJ1-2
D: -
size: -
V: TRBV5-1
DNA: TGCGCCAGCAGCTTTTTGAGGTCTATTGGCTACACCTTC
CDR3: CASSFLRSIGYTF

J: TRBJ1-1
D: -
size: -
V: TRBV5-4
DNA: TGTGCCAGCAGCTTGGTGGCAGGAGGGACTGAAGCTTTCTTT
CDR3: CASSLVAGGTEAFF

J: TRBJ1-2
D: TRBD1
size: -
V: TRBV7-6
DNA: TGTGCCAGCAGCTTAGAGCCTTATACGGAGACAGGGGAAGAAGGCTACACCTTC
CDR3: CASSLEPYTETGEEGYTF

J: TRBJ1-1
D: -
size: -
V: TRBV4-1
DNA: TGCGCCAGCCGACGGACAGTCATGAACACTGAAGCTTTCTTT
CDR3: CASRRTVMNTEAFF

J: TRBJ1-3
D: -
size: few
V: TRBV5-4
DNA: TGTGCCAGCAGCTTGGGTTACGGTTCTGGAAACACCATATATTTT
CDR3: CASSLGYGSGNTIYF